These T cell receptor beta chains were read from a single sample in a study of blood T cell repertoires in COVID-19. The protocol was immunoSEQ multiplex PCR, while the TCRdb copy is restricted to in-frame clones and leaves out a portion. Found here are tens of thousands of clones, about 87% of them singletons; the top ten hold roughly 7.1%. Sequencing was done on a sample of peripheral blood. The receptors shown here come from a human donor in a cohort sampled during active COVID-19. The CDR3 runs from the conserved cysteine through the conserved F or W. Each record gives: D gene, clone size, V gene, J gene, CDR3 protein, CDR3 DNA. The D gene is left open where the match is weak. Clone size appears in some rows only: once, few, many, or a class for an expanded clone.

d_call: TRBD1
clone_size: -
v_call: TRBV28
j_call: TRBJ2-7
cdr3_aa: CASSARDRGGEQYF
cdr3_nt: TGTGCCAGCAGTGCAAGGGACAGGGGGGGAGAGCAGTACTTC

d_call: -
clone_size: -
v_call: TRBV5-6
j_call: TRBJ2-2
cdr3_aa: CASSLEWTGELFF
cdr3_nt: TGTGCCAGCAGCTTAGAGTGGACCGGGGAGCTGTTTTTT

d_call: TRBD2
clone_size: -
v_call: TRBV5-1
j_call: TRBJ2-1
cdr3_aa: CASSFSLAGSDEQFF
cdr3_nt: TGCGCCAGCAGCTTTTCACTAGCGGGATCTGATGAGCAGTTCTTC

d_call: -
clone_size: -
v_call: TRBV7-2
j_call: TRBJ1-2
cdr3_aa: CASRRHPRDGYTF
cdr3_nt: TGTGCCAGCAGGCGACACCCCAGGGATGGCTACACCTTC

d_call: -
clone_size: once
v_call: TRBV25-1
j_call: TRBJ2-1
cdr3_aa: CASSRGGNEQFF
cdr3_nt: TGTGCCAGCAGTAGGGGGGGGAATGAGCAGTTCTTC

d_call: -
clone_size: -
v_call: TRBV6-5
j_call: TRBJ2-2
cdr3_aa: CASSSARSNTGELFF
cdr3_nt: TGTGCCAGCAGCTCAGCGCGATCGAACACCGGGGAGCTGTTTTTT

d_call: -
clone_size: -
v_call: TRBV2
j_call: TRBJ2-7
cdr3_aa: CASRHASSYEQYF
cdr3_nt: TGTGCCAGCAGGCATGCTAGCTCCTACGAGCAGTACTTC

d_call: -
clone_size: -
v_call: TRBV6-6
j_call: TRBJ2-3
cdr3_aa: CASIRDNPDTQYF
cdr3_nt: TGTGCCAGCATCCGGGACAATCCAGATACGCAGTATTTT

d_call: TRBD1
clone_size: -
v_call: TRBV5-6
j_call: TRBJ2-3
cdr3_aa: CASSYPGQGTDTQYF
cdr3_nt: TGTGCCAGCAGCTACCCGGGACAGGGCACAGATACGCAGTATTTT

d_call: -
clone_size: -
v_call: TRBV27
j_call: TRBJ2-2
cdr3_aa: CASSHERTGELFF
cdr3_nt: TGTGCCAGCAGTCATGAGAGGACCGGGGAGCTGTTTTTT

d_call: -
clone_size: -
v_call: TRBV5-1
j_call: TRBJ2-3
cdr3_aa: CASSLATAVGDTQYF
cdr3_nt: TGCGCCAGCAGCTTGGCTACAGCCGTCGGAGATACGCAGTATTTT

d_call: TRBD1
clone_size: -
v_call: TRBV7-8
j_call: TRBJ2-7
cdr3_aa: CASSRRQGVIAYEQYF
cdr3_nt: TGTGCCAGCAGCCGTCGACAGGGGGTTATAGCCTACGAGCAGTACTTC

d_call: -
clone_size: few
v_call: TRBV11-2
j_call: TRBJ1-6
cdr3_aa: CASSLEEYSPLHF
cdr3_nt: TGTGCCAGCAGCTTGGAGGAGTATTCACCCCTCCACTTT

d_call: -
clone_size: once
v_call: TRBV4-1
j_call: TRBJ2-7
cdr3_aa: CASSQEIGVSYEQYF
cdr3_nt: TGCGCCAGCAGCCAAGAAATAGGAGTATCCTACGAGCAGTACTTC

d_call: -
clone_size: -
v_call: TRBV7-8
j_call: TRBJ1-2
cdr3_aa: CASSPRTVTGYGYTF
cdr3_nt: TGTGCCAGCAGCCCACGGACAGTAACGGGCTATGGCTACACCTTC

d_call: -
clone_size: -
v_call: TRBV3-1/TRBV3-2
j_call: TRBJ1-5
cdr3_aa: CASSQGLRNQPQHF
cdr3_nt: TGTGCCAGCAGCCAGGGACTTCGGAATCAGCCCCAGCATTTT

d_call: -
clone_size: -
v_call: TRBV14
j_call: TRBJ1-1
cdr3_aa: CASSQARVDTEAFF
cdr3_nt: TGTGCCAGCAGCCAAGCCAGGGTAGACACTGAAGCTTTCTTT

d_call: TRBD2
clone_size: -
v_call: TRBV2
j_call: TRBJ2-1
cdr3_aa: CASSSTGTSGPKARDWNEQFF
cdr3_nt: TGTGCCAGCAGTTCGACCGGGACTAGCGGGCCGAAAGCACGGGATTGGAACGAGCAGTTCTTC

d_call: -
clone_size: -
v_call: TRBV6-2/TRBV6-3
j_call: TRBJ1-5
cdr3_aa: CASSYSRSLQHF
cdr3_nt: TGTGCCAGCAGTTATTCTCGGTCCCTCCAGCATTTT

d_call: TRBD1
clone_size: few
v_call: TRBV28
j_call: TRBJ1-1
cdr3_aa: CASSRTGGAVGNTEAFF
cdr3_nt: TGTGCCAGCAGCCGGACAGGGGGCGCAGTCGGGAACACTGAAGCTTTCTTT

d_call: -
clone_size: few
v_call: TRBV4-2
j_call: TRBJ2-2
cdr3_aa: CASSQPLAFANTGELFF
cdr3_nt: TGTGCCAGCAGCCAGCCCCTAGCGTTCGCGAACACCGGGGAGCTGTTTTTT

d_call: -
clone_size: -
v_call: TRBV2
j_call: TRBJ1-5
cdr3_aa: CASSGQNQPQHF
cdr3_nt: TGTGCCAGCAGTGGACAGAATCAGCCCCAGCATTTT

d_call: TRBD1
clone_size: -
v_call: TRBV29-1
j_call: TRBJ1-1
cdr3_aa: CSAGQGLMNTEAFF
cdr3_nt: TGCAGCGCGGGACAGGGTTTAATGAACACTGAAGCTTTCTTT

d_call: -
clone_size: -
v_call: TRBV7-2
j_call: TRBJ1-1
cdr3_aa: CASSLNRGTEAFF
cdr3_nt: TGTGCCAGCAGCCTAAATCGTGGCACTGAAGCTTTCTTT

d_call: TRBD1
clone_size: -
v_call: TRBV5-1
j_call: TRBJ1-1
cdr3_aa: CASSSTGEMNTEAFF
cdr3_nt: TGCGCCAGCAGCTCGACAGGGGAAATGAACACTGAAGCTTTCTTT

d_call: TRBD1
clone_size: -
v_call: TRBV7-3
j_call: TRBJ1-2
cdr3_aa: CASSLGTGPYGYTF
cdr3_nt: TGTGCCAGCAGCTTAGGGACAGGGCCTTATGGCTACACCTTC

d_call: -
clone_size: -
v_call: TRBV5-1
j_call: TRBJ1-2
cdr3_aa: CASSLLTGIGYYTF
cdr3_nt: TGCGCCAGCAGCTTGCTTACAGGTATAGGCTACTACACCTTC

d_call: TRBD1
clone_size: -
v_call: TRBV6-6
j_call: TRBJ1-3
cdr3_aa: CASSLGQGVGGNTIYF
cdr3_nt: TGTGCCAGCAGTCTCGGACAGGGGGTAGGCGGAAACACCATATATTTT

d_call: TRBD2
clone_size: -
v_call: TRBV4-2
j_call: TRBJ2-5
cdr3_aa: CASSQDLPAGQETQYF
cdr3_nt: TGTGCCAGCAGCCAAGATCTGCCAGCGGGGCAAGAGACCCAGTACTTC

d_call: -
clone_size: once
v_call: TRBV28
j_call: TRBJ1-2
cdr3_aa: CASSLWEAANYGYTF
cdr3_nt: TGTGCCAGCAGTTTATGGGAGGCGGCTAACTATGGCTACACCTTC

d_call: TRBD2
clone_size: -
v_call: TRBV4-1
j_call: TRBJ2-7
cdr3_aa: CASSGRELDSYEQYF
cdr3_nt: TGCGCCAGCAGCGGGCGGGAGTTGGACTCCTACGAGCAGTACTTC

d_call: -
clone_size: -
v_call: TRBV18
j_call: TRBJ2-2
cdr3_aa: CASSTGSSLNTGELFF
cdr3_nt: TGTGCCAGCTCAACCGGGTCTAGCCTTAACACCGGGGAGCTGTTTTTT

d_call: -
clone_size: -
v_call: TRBV28
j_call: TRBJ2-5
cdr3_aa: CASSRQEKTQYF
cdr3_nt: TGTGCCAGCAGTCGACAGGAAAAGACCCAGTACTTC

d_call: -
clone_size: -
v_call: TRBV19
j_call: TRBJ1-5
cdr3_aa: CASKGTGGNQGNQPQHF
cdr3_nt: TGTGCCAGTAAAGGAACAGGTGGTAACCAGGGCAATCAGCCCCAGCATTTT

d_call: TRBD1
clone_size: -
v_call: TRBV2
j_call: TRBJ1-2
cdr3_aa: CASSSPTQGGTF
cdr3_nt: TGTGCCAGCAGTTCACCTACACAGGGGGGGACCTTC

d_call: TRBD1
clone_size: -
v_call: TRBV5-1
j_call: TRBJ1-2
cdr3_aa: CASSEGQGFYGCTF
cdr3_nt: TGCGCCAGCAGCGAAGGACAGGGGTTCTATGGCTGCACCTTC

d_call: -
clone_size: -
v_call: TRBV7-9
j_call: TRBJ2-7
cdr3_aa: CASSGPPEGYEQYF
cdr3_nt: TGTGCCAGCAGCGGGCCCCCGGAGGGATACGAGCAGTACTTC

d_call: -
clone_size: -
v_call: TRBV3-1/TRBV3-2
j_call: TRBJ2-4
cdr3_aa: CASSQVRRAQNIQYF
cdr3_nt: TGTGCCAGCAGCCAAGTGAGGCGGGCCCAAAACATTCAGTACTTC

d_call: TRBD1
clone_size: -
v_call: TRBV5-1
j_call: TRBJ2-2
cdr3_aa: CASSSIRDRFANTGELFF
cdr3_nt: TGCGCCAGCAGCTCTATCCGGGACAGGTTCGCGAACACCGGGGAGCTGTTTTTT

d_call: TRBD1
clone_size: -
v_call: TRBV19
j_call: TRBJ2-7
cdr3_aa: CASSPQDRASYEQYF
cdr3_nt: TGTGCCAGTAGTCCACAGGACAGGGCCTCCTACGAGCAGTACTTC

d_call: TRBD2
clone_size: -
v_call: TRBV10-1
j_call: TRBJ2-7
cdr3_aa: CASSELAGGDEQYF
cdr3_nt: TGCGCCAGCAGTGAACTAGCGGGGGGGGACGAGCAGTACTTC

d_call: -
clone_size: once
v_call: TRBV2
j_call: TRBJ2-7
cdr3_aa: CASSDVASLNYEQYF
cdr3_nt: TGTGCCAGCAGTGACGTCGCCAGTTTAAACTACGAGCAGTACTTC

d_call: -
clone_size: -
v_call: TRBV9
j_call: TRBJ1-4
cdr3_aa: CASSVGAGTTNEKLFF
cdr3_nt: TGTGCCAGCAGCGTGGGTGCGGGGACAACTAATGAAAAACTGTTTTTT

d_call: TRBD1
clone_size: -
v_call: TRBV2
j_call: TRBJ1-5
cdr3_aa: CASSGGTGRDQPQHF
cdr3_nt: TGTGCCAGCAGTGGAGGGACAGGACGGGATCAGCCCCAGCATTTT

d_call: TRBD1
clone_size: -
v_call: TRBV4-3
j_call: TRBJ2-7
cdr3_aa: CASSTGTGRYEQYF
cdr3_nt: TGCGCCAGCAGCACCGGGACAGGGAGATACGAGCAGTACTTC

d_call: -
clone_size: -
v_call: TRBV3-1/TRBV3-2
j_call: TRBJ2-2
cdr3_aa: CASWSPGELFF
cdr3_nt: TGTGCCAGCTGGAGTCCCGGGGAGCTGTTTTTT

d_call: -
clone_size: -
v_call: TRBV3-1/TRBV3-2
j_call: TRBJ2-3
cdr3_aa: CASSQDLLGDTQYF
cdr3_nt: TGTGCCAGCAGCCAGGACCTACTAGGGGATACGCAGTATTTT

d_call: -
clone_size: -
v_call: TRBV7-6
j_call: TRBJ2-3
cdr3_aa: CASSLMSRGRDTQYF
cdr3_nt: TGTGCCAGCAGCTTAATGAGCAGGGGACGCGATACGCAGTATTTT

d_call: TRBD1
clone_size: -
v_call: TRBV28
j_call: TRBJ1-5
cdr3_aa: CASKKQGWANQPQHF
cdr3_nt: TGTGCCAGTAAAAAACAGGGGTGGGCCAATCAGCCCCAGCATTTT

d_call: -
clone_size: -
v_call: TRBV29-1
j_call: TRBJ1-2
cdr3_aa: CSAEYGGQGYTF
cdr3_nt: TGCAGCGCTGAATATGGCGGACAAGGCTACACCTTC

d_call: TRBD2
clone_size: -
v_call: TRBV2
j_call: TRBJ2-1
cdr3_aa: CASSELGLAADNEQFF
cdr3_nt: TGTGCCAGCAGTGAATTAGGGCTAGCGGCTGACAATGAGCAGTTCTTC

d_call: -
clone_size: -
v_call: TRBV6-2/TRBV6-3
j_call: TRBJ2-7
cdr3_aa: CASSYSNPDEQYF
cdr3_nt: TGTGCCAGCAGTTACTCGAATCCGGACGAGCAGTACTTC

d_call: -
clone_size: -
v_call: TRBV5-1
j_call: TRBJ2-5
cdr3_aa: CASSSSGGSQETQYF
cdr3_nt: TGCGCCAGCAGCAGCTCCGGGGGTAGCCAAGAGACCCAGTACTTC

d_call: -
clone_size: -
v_call: TRBV5-1
j_call: TRBJ1-4
cdr3_aa: CASRRGTLATNEKLFF
cdr3_nt: TGCGCCAGCAGGCGGGGGACACTTGCAACTAATGAAAAACTGTTTTTT

d_call: -
clone_size: once
v_call: TRBV7-9
j_call: TRBJ1-1
cdr3_aa: CASTVQGGGYTEAFF
cdr3_nt: TGTGCCAGCACCGTACAGGGAGGGGGGTACACTGAAGCTTTCTTT